This TCR beta chain came from a study of T cells in tuberculosis. The table came from immunoSEQ multiplex PCR; TCRdb's copy has only in-frame clones and leaves some out. Of about 30,000 clones in the sample, around 93% were seen once. Regarding time point: new active TB diagnosis, blood taken before or within 7 days of starting treatment. The V gene end was trimmed by 4 bases and the J gene end by 10 bases; junction bases not matched to a gene: 7. The germline V gene has CDR1 MNHEY and CDR2 SVGAGI. The CDR3 is 14 residues long. This receptor was obtained from an adult with tuberculosis. This material consisted of PBMCs, taken at tuberculosis diagnosis. The chain joins TRBV6-5 to TRBJ2-3, with TRBD2 identical over 11 bases. CDR3 in DNA: TGTGCCAGCAGTTCTAAGACTAGCGGGGATCCGCAGTATTTT. Its protein is CASSSKTSGDPQYF.